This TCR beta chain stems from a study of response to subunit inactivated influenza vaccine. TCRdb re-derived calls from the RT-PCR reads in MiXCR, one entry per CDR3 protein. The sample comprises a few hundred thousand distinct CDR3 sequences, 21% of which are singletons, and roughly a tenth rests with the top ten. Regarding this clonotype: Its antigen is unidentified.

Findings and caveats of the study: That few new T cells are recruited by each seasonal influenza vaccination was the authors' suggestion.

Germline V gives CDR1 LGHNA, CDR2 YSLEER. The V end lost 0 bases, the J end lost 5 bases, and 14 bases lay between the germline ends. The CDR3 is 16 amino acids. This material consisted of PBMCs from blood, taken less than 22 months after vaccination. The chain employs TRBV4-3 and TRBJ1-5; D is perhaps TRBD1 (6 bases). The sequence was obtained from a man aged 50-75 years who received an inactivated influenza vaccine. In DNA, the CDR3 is TGCGCCAGCAGCCAAGATCTATCCCCAGGGGATCAGCCCCAGCATTTT. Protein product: CASSQDLSPGDQPQHF.